This TCR beta chain was recorded in a study of T cell responses to AZD1222 COVID-19 vaccine. This table comes from immunoSEQ multiplex PCR, and its TCRdb copy is limited to in-frame clones, with some not included. This sample has more than 150,000 clones, with roughly 92% found just once. As to this clone: Antigen specificity is unknown.

Germline lookup yields CDR1 KGHDR and CDR2 SFDVKD. The V gene lost 7 bases and the J gene lost 7 bases, with 16 bases spanning the gap. The CDR3 contains 14 residues. Broader study findings: Researchers took repertoire samples only after the peak T cell response had come. The study reported that nearly half of spike-specific TCRs target unmutated variant regions.

The source is an adult in good health. The sample in question was peripheral blood, obtained on day 0 of AZD1222 vaccination. The rearrangement joins TRBV24-1 to TRBJ2-1, with D possibly TRBD2 on 6 matching bases. The CDR3 spells CATSGSRNPNEQFF. The CDR3 DNA follows: TGTGCCACCAGCGGGAGTAGGAATCCGAATGAGCAGTTCTTC.